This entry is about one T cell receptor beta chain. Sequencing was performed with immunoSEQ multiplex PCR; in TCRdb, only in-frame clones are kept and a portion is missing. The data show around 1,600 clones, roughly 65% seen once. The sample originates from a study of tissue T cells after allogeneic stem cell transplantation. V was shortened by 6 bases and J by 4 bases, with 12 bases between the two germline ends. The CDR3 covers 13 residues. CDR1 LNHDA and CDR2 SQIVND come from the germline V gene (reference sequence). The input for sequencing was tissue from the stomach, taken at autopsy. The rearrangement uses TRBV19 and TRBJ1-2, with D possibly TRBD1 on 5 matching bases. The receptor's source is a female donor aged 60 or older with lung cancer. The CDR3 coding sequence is TGTGCCAGTAGGAGAGGGGAAGTCTATGGCTACACCTTC. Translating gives CASRRGEVYGYTF.